The rows below give T cell receptor beta chains drawn from one sample of a study of cytomegalovirus exposure and HLA in healthy donors. Sequenced by immunoSEQ multiplex PCR; TCRdb stores in-frame clones only, minus some. This sample carries about 150,000 clones, 79% of them seen once, and the ten largest clones take roughly 6.8%. Sequences were obtained from PBMCs. Receptor source: a man aged 45-60 years in good health and CMV-seropositive. CDR3s leave out the opening cysteine and the closing phenylalanine or tryptophan. The D gene is left open where the match is weak.

cdr3_length: 10; v_call: TRBV11-3; d_call: NA; cdr3_aa: ASSLSGDEQY
cdr3_length: 13; v_call: TRBV19; d_call: TRBD2; cdr3_aa: ASRFKAGGSYEQY
cdr3_length: 12; v_call: TRBV18; d_call: TRBD1; cdr3_aa: ASSRETGGYEQY
cdr3_length: 13; v_call: TRBV4-2; d_call: NA; cdr3_aa: ASSQYWGTNEKLF
cdr3_length: 10; v_call: TRBV5-5; d_call: TRBD2; cdr3_aa: ASSLGQTSEY
cdr3_length: 13; v_call: TRBV11-2; d_call: TRBD1; cdr3_aa: ASSFPGGMGYGYT
cdr3_length: 14; v_call: TRBV28; d_call: NA; cdr3_aa: ASSSPPTTGVETQY
cdr3_length: 13; v_call: TRBV5-1; d_call: TRBD2; cdr3_aa: ASSSGPGGNYEQY
cdr3_length: 12; v_call: TRBV5-8; d_call: TRBD1; cdr3_aa: ASSVRDRGREQY
cdr3_length: 13; v_call: TRBV7-2; d_call: TRBD2; cdr3_aa: ASSLGGLEADTQY